The T cell receptor (beta chain) under discussion was sequenced for a study of T-cell reconstitution after alpha-beta-depleted transplantation in children. Points from the study as a whole: Approximately two months post-transplant, alpha-beta T cells reportedly originated from several hundred expanded graft clones. After one year, T-cell counts and TCRbeta diversity mostly came from new T cells.

Germline assignment: CDR1 MNHEY and CDR2 SVGAGI. The length of the CDR3 is 15 residues. The V end lost 0 bases, the J end lost 3 bases, and 10 bases lay between the germline ends. To note about this clonotype: The antigen is not known.

It was with unique molecular identifiers that the TCRbeta library was prepared. Via MiXCR, TCRdb re-called the PCR reads, giving one row per CDR3 protein. The data contain fewer than 500,000 distinct CDR3 sequences, around two fifths of them seen just once; the ten biggest clones take up approximately 30%. The chain recombines TRBV6-5 with TRBJ2-3; D unresolved. This receptor was identified in a girl aged 2 to 9 with aplastic anemia, due to receive a stem cell transplant. The input for sequencing was PBMCs, taken before TCRalphabeta/CD19-depleted stem cell transplant. CDR3 nucleotides: TGTGCCAGCAGTTACTCAGTCTTGGGGACAGATACGCAGTATTTT. This sequence encodes CASSYSVLGTDTQYF.